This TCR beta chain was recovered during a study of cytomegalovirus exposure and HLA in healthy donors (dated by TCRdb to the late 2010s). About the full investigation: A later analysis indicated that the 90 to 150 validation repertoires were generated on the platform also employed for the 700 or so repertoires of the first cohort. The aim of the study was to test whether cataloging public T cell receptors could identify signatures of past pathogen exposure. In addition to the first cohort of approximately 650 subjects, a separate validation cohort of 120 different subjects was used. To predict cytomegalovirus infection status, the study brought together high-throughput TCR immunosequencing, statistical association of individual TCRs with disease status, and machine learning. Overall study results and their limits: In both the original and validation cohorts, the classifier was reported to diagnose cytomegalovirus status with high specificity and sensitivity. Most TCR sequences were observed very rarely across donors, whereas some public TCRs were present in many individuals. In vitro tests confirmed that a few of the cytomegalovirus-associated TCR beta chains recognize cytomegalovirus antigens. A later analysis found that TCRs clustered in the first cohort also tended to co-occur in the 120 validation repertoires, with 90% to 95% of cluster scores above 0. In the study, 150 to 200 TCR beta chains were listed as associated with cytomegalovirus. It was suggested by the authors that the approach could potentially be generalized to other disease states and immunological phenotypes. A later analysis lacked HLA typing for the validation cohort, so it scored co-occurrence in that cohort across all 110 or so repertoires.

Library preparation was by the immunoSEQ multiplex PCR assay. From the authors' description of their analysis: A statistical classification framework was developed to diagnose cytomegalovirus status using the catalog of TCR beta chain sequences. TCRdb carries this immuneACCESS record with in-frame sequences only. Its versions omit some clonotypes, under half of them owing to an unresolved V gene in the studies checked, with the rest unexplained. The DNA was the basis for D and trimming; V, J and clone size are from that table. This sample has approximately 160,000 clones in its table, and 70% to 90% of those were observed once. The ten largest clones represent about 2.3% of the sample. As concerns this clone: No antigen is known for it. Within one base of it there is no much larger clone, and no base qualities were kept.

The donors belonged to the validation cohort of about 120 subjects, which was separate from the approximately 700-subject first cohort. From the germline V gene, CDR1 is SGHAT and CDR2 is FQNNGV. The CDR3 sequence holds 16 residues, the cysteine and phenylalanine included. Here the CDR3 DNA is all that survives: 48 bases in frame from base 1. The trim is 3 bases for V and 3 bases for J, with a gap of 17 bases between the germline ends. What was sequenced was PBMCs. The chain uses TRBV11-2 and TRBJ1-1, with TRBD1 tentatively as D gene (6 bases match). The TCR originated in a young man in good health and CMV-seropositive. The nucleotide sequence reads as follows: TGTGCCAGCAGCTTCCTTGGGGGGGCGTGGGACACTGAAGCTTTCTTT. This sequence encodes CASSFLGGAWDTEAFF.